These 30 T cell receptor beta chains came from one sample sequenced in a study of lymphopenia after photon versus proton radiotherapy. Profiled with immunoSEQ multiplex PCR; TCRdb holds only in-frame clones, not every one. The sample shows approximately 35,000 clones, roughly 90% of them seen only once. Sample: peripheral blood, taken from a patient treated with photon-based radiotherapy. The receptors come from a woman aged 45-59 years with pancreatic cancer.

This chain connects TRBV2 to TRBJ1-5; perhaps TRBD1 as D (6 bases). Trimming cost V 2 bases and J 2 bases, with 13 bases left between them. CDR3 length equals 16 residues. Per germline, CDR1 SNHLY and CDR2 FYNNEI. DNA of the CDR3: TGTGCCAGCAGTGAAAGGGCAGGGGTAGGCAATCAGCCCCAGCATTTT. Its translation: CASSERAGVGNQPQHF. The full variable domain, its missing parts supplied by reference TRBV2 and TRBJ1-5, is EPEVTQTPSHQVTQMGQEVILRCVPISNHLYFYWYRQILGQKVEFLVSFYNNEISEKSEIFDDQFSVERPDGSNFTLKIRSTKLEDSAMYFCASSERAGVGNQPQHFGDGTRLSIL.

The chain combines TRBV4-3 with TRBJ2-7, with 13 bases matching TRBD2. The CDR3 consists of 13 residues. The trim removed 4 bases at V and 10 bases at J, leaving 4 bases unmatched. Germline CDR1 is LGHNA and CDR2 is YSLEER. CDR3 amino acids: CASSPGLAGAQYF. In nucleotides, the CDR3 is TGCGCCAGCAGCCCAGGACTAGCGGGAGCCCAGTACTTC.

The CDR3 region has the DNA TGTGCCAGCAGCCCCGACAGGGGAGAAGGTGAAAAACTGTTTTTT. As protein: CASSPDRGEGEKLFF. V gene TRBV16 combines with J gene TRBJ1-4; 8 bases map to TRBD1. Germline V gene lookup returns CDR1 KGHSY and CDR2 FQNENV. CDR3 length: 15 amino acids. The V segment lost 4 bases and the J segment 7 bases; nucleotides outside the gene matches: 8.

The chain links TRBV6-1 to TRBJ2-7; TRBD1 agrees at 9 bases. Germline V gene lookup returns CDR1 MNHNS and CDR2 SASEGT. V lost 1 base and J lost 2; bases outside the gene matches: 3. CDR3 length: 15 residues. The CDR3 region is CASSEGDRATYEQYF. CDR3 nucleotide sequence: TGTGCCAGCAGTGAAGGGGACAGGGCTACCTACGAGCAGTACTTC.

The chain joins TRBV19 to TRBJ2-3, with D perhaps matching TRBD1 (5 bases). The CDR3 length is 12 residues. With 3 bases removed from V and 5 bases from J, the gap between germline ends came to 6 bases. CDR1 is LNHDA and CDR2 is SQIVND in the germline V gene (reference sequence). The CDR3 protein is CASSIDRDTQYF. CDR3 in DNA: TGTGCCAGTAGTATCGACAGAGATACGCAGTATTTT.

This clone was found a few times. The chain is built from TRBV7-2 and TRBJ2-3; D is unresolved. CDR3 length: 12 amino acids. Germline CDR1 and CDR2: SGHTA and FQGNSA. The ends were cut back, 6 bases at V and 5 bases at J, with 9 bases in the middle. CDR3 coding DNA: TGTGCCAGCAGTCCGCGAATAGATACGCAGTATTTT. Protein product: CASSPRIDTQYF.

The chain carries TRBV5-6 and TRBJ1-2, with D possibly TRBD1 on 6 matching bases. V lost 2 bases to trimming and J lost 6 bases, with 11 bases between them. Germline CDR1 reads SGHDT; CDR2 reads YYEEEE. CDR3 length: 13 amino acids. The CDR3 is CASSLPGEDGYTF. In DNA form, the CDR3 reads TGTGCCAGCAGCTTACCAGGGGAAGATGGCTACACCTTC.

The rearrangement uses TRBV30 and TRBJ1-1; 10 bases line up with TRBD1. Per the germline V gene, CDR1 is GTSNPN and CDR2 is SVGIG (reference sequence). The length of the CDR3 is 15 residues. The J segment lost 4 bases and the V segment lost 5 bases, leaving 10 bases of the junction unmatched. The DNA for the CDR3 is TGTGCCTGGTTAAAGCGGACAGGGGGGACCACTGAAGCTTTCTTT. Protein sequence: CAWLKRTGGTTEAFF.

This chain connects TRBV7-8 to TRBJ2-7; 7 nucleotides line up with TRBD1. Germline assignment: CDR1 SGHVS and CDR2 FQNEAQ. The CDR3 spans 15 residues. The ends lost 0 bases at V and 3 bases at J; junction bases unmatched: 5. The CDR3 spells CASSLASSGGYEQYF. DNA of the CDR3: TGTGCCAGCAGCTTAGCGTCCTCAGGGGGCTACGAGCAGTACTTC.

The chain has TRBV7-9 and TRBJ2-5, with 7 bases aligning to TRBD1. TRBJ2-7 explains the end of the DNA better; the J call may be wrong. The CDR3 length is 17 residues. Germline V gene sequence: CDR1 SEHNR, CDR2 FQNEAQ (reference sequence). The CDR3 bases are TGTGCCAGCAGCCCTCGCCGTGGGGACAGCGATTCCTACGAGCAGTACTTC. Translated: CASSPRRGDSDSYEQYF.

The chain employs TRBV7-6 and TRBJ2-1; the D gene is possibly TRBD1 (6 bases). V lost 1 base, J lost 2 bases, and 12 bases lay in between. The CDR3 contains 16 residues. Germline CDR1 reads SGHVS; CDR2 reads FNYEAQ. CDR3 sequence (DNA): TGTGCCAGCAGCTTAGACGGTCCAGGGGCCTACAATGAGCAGTTCTTC. It specifies CASSLDGPGAYNEQFF.

V usage is TRBV7-9 and J usage is TRBJ1-1, with unresolved D. Per germline, CDR1 SEHNR and CDR2 FQNEAQ (reference sequence). The V gene lost 1 base and the J gene lost 1 base, with 10 bases spanning the gap. The CDR3 consists of 15 residues. The CDR3 region is CASSLVAVPNTEAFF. CDR3 DNA: TGTGCCAGCAGCTTAGTTGCCGTTCCGAACACTGAAGCTTTCTTT.

This rearrangement joins TRBV19 to TRBJ2-7; 8 bases are a match to TRBD1. This CDR3 region has 15 residues. Germline CDR1 and CDR2: LNHDA and SQIVND (reference sequence). With V trimmed by 9 bases and J by 4 bases, 14 bases remained unmatched. The CDR3 is CASKTTTGGPYEQYF. Here the CDR3 DNA reads TGTGCCAGCAAAACAACAACAGGGGGACCATACGAGCAGTACTTC.

This chain links TRBV7-2 with TRBJ1-4; 7 bases line up with TRBD1. CDR1 is SGHTA, CDR2 FQGNSA, per germline. The CDR3 extends over 15 amino acids. V shed 5 bases, J shed 5 bases, and the junction held 8 bases outside the gene matches. This chain's CDR3 is CASSGKQGKNEKLFF. The CDR3 DNA follows: TGTGCCAGCAGCGGGAAACAGGGGAAGAATGAAAAACTGTTTTTT.

This clone was recorded only once. J is TRBJ1-5 and V is TRBV27; no reliable D call. The CDR3 loop spans 14 amino acids. Germline-derived CDR1 and CDR2 are MNHEY and SMNVEV (reference sequence). The V gene lost 2 bases and the J gene lost 6 bases, with 11 bases spanning the gap. In DNA, the CDR3 is TGTGCCAGCAGTTTAAGGGTTGCGGGTCAGCCCCAGCATTTT. It encodes CASSLRVAGQPQHF.

V usage is TRBV7-3 and J usage is TRBJ2-1, with D unclear. V was cut by 2 bases and J by 9 bases, with 5 bases left in between. This CDR3 is 11 amino acids long. Germline CDR1 SGHTA, CDR2 FQGTGA. Here the CDR3 DNA reads TGTGCCAGCAGCTTAGGAGTTGAGCAGTTCTTC. This codes for CASSLGVEQFF.

The chain links TRBV28 to TRBJ2-5, with 7 bases aligning to TRBD2. Per germline, CDR1 MDHEN and CDR2 SYDVKM. The V and J ends lost 0 bases and 2 bases, in that order; junction bases with no gene match: 6. The CDR3 runs 16 residues. This chain's CDR3 is CASSLWGRALQETQYF. The CDR3 DNA follows: TGTGCCAGCAGTTTATGGGGGAGGGCCCTTCAAGAGACCCAGTACTTC. The full variable domain, with the rest looked up from reference TRBV28 and TRBJ2-5, is DVKVTQSSRYLVKRTGEKVFLECVQDMDHENMFWYRQDPGLGLRLIYFSYDVKMKEKGDIPEGYSVSREKKERFSLILESASTNQTSMYLCASSLWGRALQETQYFGPGTRLLVL.

This chain uses TRBV28 with TRBJ2-7; 8 bases map to TRBD1. This CDR3 spans 14 amino acids. After removal of 3 bases from V and 2 bases from J, the junction contained 3 bases not matched to a gene. Germline V gives CDR1 MDHEN, CDR2 SYDVKM. The CDR3 DNA reads TGTGCCAGCAGTTTGAGGGACAGGACCTACGAGCAGTACTTC. It specifies CASSLRDRTYEQYF. The variable domain in full, with the rest retrieved from reference TRBV28 and TRBJ2-7, is DVKVTQSSRYLVKRTGEKVFLECVQDMDHENMFWYRQDPGLGLRLIYFSYDVKMKEKGDIPEGYSVSREKKERFSLILESASTNQTSMYLCASSLRDRTYEQYFGPGTRLTVT.

This clone has just one count. The chain has TRBV5-6 and TRBJ2-7; the match to TRBD1 covers 8 bases. V shed 4 bases and J 2 bases; nucleotides not matched to a gene: 5. The CDR3 loop spans 14 amino acids. Germline V gene lookup returns CDR1 SGHDT and CDR2 YYEEEE. The CDR3 spells CASSLTGAAYEQYF. DNA of the CDR3: TGTGCCAGCAGCCTGACAGGGGCCGCCTACGAGCAGTACTTC.

The gene calls are TRBV7-3 and TRBJ2-3; perhaps D is TRBD1 or TRBD2 (5 bases each). V lost 1 base to trimming and J lost 6 bases, with 14 bases between them. CDR1 is SGHTA and CDR2 is FQGTGA in the germline V gene. This CDR3 is built from 15 residues. DNA for the CDR3: TGTGCCAGCAGCTTAAATGGGGGACCTGTGGATACGCAGTATTTT. This encodes CASSLNGGPVDTQYF. The full variable domain, with the rest looked up from reference TRBV7-3 and TRBJ2-3, is GAGVSQTPSNKVTEKGKYVELRCDPISGHTALYWYRQSLGQGPEFLIYFQGTGAADDSGLPNDRFFAVRPEGSVSTLKIQRTERGDSAVYLCASSLNGGPVDTQYFGPGTRLTVL.

The gene calls are TRBV25-1 and TRBJ2-1, with D uncertain. CDR1 is MGHDK and CDR2 is SYGVNS in the germline V gene. The germline V and J ends were trimmed by 3 bases and 6 bases, with 3 bases remaining between them. The length of the CDR3 is 11 residues. The CDR3 here is CASSDSNEQFF. CDR3 bases: TGTGCCAGCAGTGATAGCAATGAGCAGTTCTTC.

This clone was recorded once. The rearrangement joins TRBV9 to TRBJ2-1; 7 nucleotides align to TRBD1. The CDR3 sequence is 15 residues long. The germline CDR1 and CDR2 sequences are SGDLS and YYNGEE. J gave up 2 bases and V 4 bases, and 6 bases lay outside the gene matches. The DNA of the CDR3 is TGTGCCAGCAGCCTTGAGACAGGGCCCTACAATGAGCAGTTCTTC. This gives the protein CASSLETGPYNEQFF.

This sequence joins TRBV30 and TRBJ2-7; D remains unclear. Germline CDR1 and CDR2: GTSNPN and SVGIG (reference sequence). V lost 0 bases and J lost 3, with 9 bases in between. The CDR3 totals 13 residues. The chain's CDR3 is CAWSVQKGYEQYF. CDR3 DNA sequence: TGTGCCTGGAGTGTACAAAAAGGCTACGAGCAGTACTTC.

The chain links TRBV7-2 to TRBJ2-2; D not resolved. Per the germline V gene, CDR1 is SGHTA and CDR2 is FQGNSA. Between the trimmed V and J ends, which lost 3 bases and 2 bases, there was a span of 13 bases. The CDR3 covers 16 residues. CDR3 sequence: CASSFDLGLNTGELFF. The DNA of the CDR3 is TGTGCCAGCAGCTTCGACTTAGGGCTTAACACCGGGGAGCTGTTTTTT.

As to this clone: Other DNA sequences in the sample encode the same CDR3. The rearrangement uses TRBV2 and TRBJ2-3; D is uncertain. Germline V gene lookup returns CDR1 SNHLY and CDR2 FYNNEI. CDR3 length: 12 residues. Trimming took 6 bases from V and 4 from J, leaving 8 bases between them. This CDR3 is CASSPEADTQYF. CDR3 coding DNA: TGTGCCAGCAGCCCTGAGGCAGATACGCAGTATTTT.

This clone was observed a handful of times. This sequence joins TRBV6-1 and TRBJ1-5; a possible D gene is TRBD1 (6 bases). The ends were cut back, 6 bases at V and 13 bases at J, with 22 bases in the middle. The CDR3 is 14 amino acids. The germline gives CDR1 MNHNS, CDR2 SASEGT. This chain's CDR3 is CASRTAGGDGNQHF. Written as DNA, the CDR3 is TGTGCCAGCAGGACGGCCGGGGGCGATGGGAATCAGCATTTT.

V usage is TRBV30 and J usage is TRBJ1-2, with D perhaps matching TRBD1 (6 bases). V lost 5 bases, J lost 0 bases, and 16 bases lay in between. Germline lookup yields CDR1 GTSNPN and CDR2 SVGIG (reference sequence). The CDR3 runs 15 residues. As DNA, the CDR3 is TGTGCCTGGGAGTCGAGGGGGGTGGCTAACTATGGCTACACCTTC. Its translation is CAWESRGVANYGYTF.

This clone was found once. The CDR3: CASSLAWGSDTQYF. CDR3 coding DNA: TGCGCCAGCAGCTTGGCTTGGGGGTCAGATACGCAGTATTTT. The rearrangement joins TRBV5-1 to TRBJ2-3, with D perhaps assigned TRBD1 or TRBD2 (5 bases each). The CDR3 consists of 14 residues. V lost 0 bases and J 4 bases, leaving 9 bases between the germline ends. Germline V gene data show CDR1 as SGHRS and CDR2 as YFSETQ.

The chain is built from TRBV27 and TRBJ2-2, with a possible D match to TRBD1 (6 bases). This CDR3 has 15 amino acids. CDR1 is MNHEY and CDR2 is SMNVEV in the germline V gene (reference sequence). V shed 5 bases and J shed 1 base, with 11 bases lying between them. The CDR3 reads CASSNPGQNTGELFF. The CDR3 nucleotides read TGTGCCAGCAGTAACCCGGGACAGAACACCGGGGAGCTGTTTTTT.

This chain links TRBV28 with TRBJ1-3; D is perhaps TRBD1 (5 bases). CDR1 and CDR2 (germline): MDHEN, SYDVKM. The CDR3 runs 15 residues. Trimming cost V 5 bases and J 3 bases, with 14 bases left between them. Here the CDR3 reads CASSAGGEFGNTIYF. The CDR3 DNA is TGTGCCAGCAGTGCCGGAGGGGAATTTGGAAACACCATATATTTT.